This T cell receptor (beta chain) was observed in a study of CD8 T cells in ankylosing spondylitis (TCRdb year 2017). About the full investigation: T cell receptor beta repertoires were profiled in healthy donors and ankylosing spondylitis patients so that disease-linked TCR variants could be found. In total, the full study cohort was made up of some 110 healthy donors and approximately 27 ankylosing spondylitis patients. Peripheral blood was sampled, and synovial fluid was also collected from ankylosing spondylitis patients.

Sequencer: Illumina HiSeq 2500. TCR beta libraries were prepared by quantitative 5'-RACE with molecular barcodes. The study's processing was this. A new computational method based on a probabilistic model of VDJ rearrangement was used to identify disease-linked TCR variants. TCRdb reanalyzed the raw reads on its own, using fastp at Q25 for trimming and MiXCR for clone calling, and kept in-frame beta chains. One record per CDR3 amino acid sequence lists the most common genes and DNA. What appears here as the V and J calls and clone size reflects TCRdb's work, not the paper's. The table for this sample lists 200,000 to 250,000 distinct CDR3 sequences; about 11% of them were counted only once. The ten largest clones represent about 3% of the sample. This clonotype was recorded a few times. Its antigen has not been determined. The record has no base qualities; no much larger clone is one base away. Taken from cysteine to phenylalanine, the CDR3 has 16 residues. Only the CDR3 part of the read is kept: 48 bases, read in frame from the first base. V trim: 1 base; J trim: 3 bases; unmatched bases: 3. CDR1 and CDR2 are drawn from the germline V gene: MGHDK, SYGVNS.

The research as a whole found: A TCR beta motif of eight highly homologous amino acid variants appeared characteristic of blood from ankylosing spondylitis patients. The disease-linked clones were reported as significantly enriched in matched synovial fluid samples from ankylosing spondylitis patients. A CD8+ phenotype was shown by the disease-linked clones, which were found at relatively low frequencies in peripheral blood. Some motif variants had previously been reported in the synovial fluid and blood of reactive arthritis patients, which suggests shared mechanisms of disease initiation.

The specimen sequenced was blood, either unsorted or a sorted T cell fraction (not recorded which). The receptor comes from a male donor with ankylosing spondylitis or in good health (not recorded which). The chain links TRBV25-1 with TRBJ2-3, with 11 bases matching TRBD2. The CDR3 has the sequence CASSEWPSGGTDTQYF. The DNA reads as follows: TGTGCCAGCAGTGAATGGCCTAGCGGGGGGACAGATACGCAGTATTTT.